The sequence of this T cell receptor (beta chain) was determined in a study of OX40 agonist ivuxolimab in advanced cancers. Findings of the study overall: The authors also found low normalized T-cell clonal expansion in some nonresponders.

The CDR3 has 13 residues. V shed 5 bases and J shed 2 bases, with 8 bases lying between them. Germline CDR1 reads LNHDA; CDR2 reads SQIVND (reference sequence). Clones were sequenced by immunoSEQ multiplex PCR, and TCRdb holds only the in-frame ones, with some missing. Among 35,000 to 40,000 clones listed, approximately 80% were seen once. On this clone itself: Its cognate antigen is unknown.

Patients were excluded for autoimmune disease history or systemic immunosuppression. Specimen: CD4+ or CD8+ T cells sorted from blood, collected in a trial of the OX40 agonist ivuxolimab. The V and J genes are TRBV19 and TRBJ2-3; unclear D gene. This clonotype originated in an adult with an advanced solid tumor such as melanoma, head and neck, liver or kidney cancer. The CDR3 bases are TGTGCCAGTAGTGCCTTAAACACAGATACGCAGTATTTT. It encodes CASSALNTDTQYF.